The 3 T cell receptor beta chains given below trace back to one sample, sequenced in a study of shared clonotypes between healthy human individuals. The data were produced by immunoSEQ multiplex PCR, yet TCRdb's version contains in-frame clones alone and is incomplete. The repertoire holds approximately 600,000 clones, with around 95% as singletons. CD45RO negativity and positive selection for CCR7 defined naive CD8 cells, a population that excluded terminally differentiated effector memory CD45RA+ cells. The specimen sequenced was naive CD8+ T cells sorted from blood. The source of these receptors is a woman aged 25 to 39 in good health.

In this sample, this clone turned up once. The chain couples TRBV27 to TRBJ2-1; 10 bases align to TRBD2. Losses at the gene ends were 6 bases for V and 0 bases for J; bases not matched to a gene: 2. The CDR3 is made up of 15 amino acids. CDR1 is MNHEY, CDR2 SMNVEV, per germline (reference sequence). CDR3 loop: CASRPSGSSYNEQFF. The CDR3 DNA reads TGTGCCAGCAGGCCTAGCGGGAGCTCCTACAATGAGCAGTTCTTC.

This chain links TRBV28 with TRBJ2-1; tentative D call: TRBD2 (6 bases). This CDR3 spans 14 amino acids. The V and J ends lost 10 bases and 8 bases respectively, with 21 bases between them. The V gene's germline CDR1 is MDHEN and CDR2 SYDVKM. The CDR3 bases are TGTGCCACCGTGGCTGACCCCGGGAGCGATGAGCAGTTCTTC. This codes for CATVADPGSDEQFF.

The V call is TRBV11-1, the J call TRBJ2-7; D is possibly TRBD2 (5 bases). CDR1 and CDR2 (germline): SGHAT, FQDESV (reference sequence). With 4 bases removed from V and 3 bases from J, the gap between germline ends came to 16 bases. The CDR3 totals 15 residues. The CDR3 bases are TGTGCCAGCAGCTGGCGCGATTCCGGGGACTACGAGCAGTACTTC. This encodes CASSWRDSGDYEQYF.